This T cell receptor beta chain was found in a study of T cells in Graves' hyperthyroidism and ophthalmopathy. Study at large: Pretreatment peripheral blood was obtained at initial diagnosis.

Comment on this clonotype: Antigen specificity is unknown.

RNA transcripts served as the template for amplifying TCR beta CDR3 regions. The study used the HTBI primer set for a first-round RT-PCR of the TCR CDR3. MiXCR was run by TCRdb on the multiplex PCR reads, yielding one entry per CDR3 protein. The repertoire holds about 340,000 distinct CDR3 sequences, with roughly 20% as singletons. Germline V gene sequence: CDR1 SQVTM, CDR2 ANQGSEA. This CDR3 region has 13 residues. The ends lost 7 bases at V and 6 bases at J; junction bases unmatched: 5. General study points: Ophthalmopathy prediction by the model preceded onset by a median roughly 6 months. Most clonotypes that expanded in the thyroid above 0.001 also showed up in blood.

Sequenced sample: blood. The TCR sequence derives from a woman between 50 and 59 years old with Graves' hyperthyroidism. V is TRBV29-1 and J is TRBJ2-1; TRBD2 matches at 11 bases. The CDR3 nucleotides read TGCAGCGCCCCTGGACTAGCGGGCAATGAGCAGTTCTTC. Its translation: CSAPGLAGNEQFF.